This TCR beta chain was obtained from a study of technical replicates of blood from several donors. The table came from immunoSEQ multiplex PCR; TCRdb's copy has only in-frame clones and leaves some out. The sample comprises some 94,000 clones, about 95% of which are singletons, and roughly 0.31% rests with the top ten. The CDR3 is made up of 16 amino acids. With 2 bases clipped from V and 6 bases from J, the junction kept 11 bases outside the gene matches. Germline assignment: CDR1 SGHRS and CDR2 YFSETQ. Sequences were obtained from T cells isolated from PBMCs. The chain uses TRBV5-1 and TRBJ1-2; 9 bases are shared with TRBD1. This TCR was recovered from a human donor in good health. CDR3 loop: CASSFPGQGQGDGYTF. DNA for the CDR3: TGCGCCAGCAGCTTCCCCGGACAGGGGCAGGGGGATGGCTACACCTTC.